These T cell receptor beta chains were read from a single sample in a study of blood T cell repertoires in COVID-19. Profiled with immunoSEQ multiplex PCR; TCRdb holds only in-frame clones, not every one. The data show tens of thousands of clones, over 80% seen once. The sample comprised peripheral blood. The receptors stem from a human donor in a cohort sampled during active COVID-19. CDR3s include the opening cysteine and the closing phenylalanine or tryptophan. Each record gives: J gene, D gene, clone size, V gene, CDR3 DNA, CDR3 protein. The D gene is left open where the match is weak. Rows may omit the clone size; those that give it use once, few, many or a size class.

j_gene: TRBJ1-1
d_gene: TRBD1
abundance: -
v_gene: TRBV7-6
CDR3nt: TGTGCCAGCAGCTTAGATGCAGGCAGGGGGGACACTGAAGCTTTCTTT
CDR3aa: CASSLDAGRGDTEAFF

j_gene: TRBJ2-7
d_gene: TRBD1
abundance: -
v_gene: TRBV27
CDR3nt: TGTGCCAGCTCGCCGGGACAGGGTTTCTACGAGCAGTACTTC
CDR3aa: CASSPGQGFYEQYF

j_gene: TRBJ1-2
d_gene: -
abundance: -
v_gene: TRBV4-1
CDR3nt: TGCGCCAGCAGCCAAGATTCCAGGGCCTATGGCTACACCTTC
CDR3aa: CASSQDSRAYGYTF

j_gene: TRBJ2-3
d_gene: TRBD1
abundance: -
v_gene: TRBV7-9
CDR3nt: TGTGCCAGCATTAAAGGGGGCAGAACGCAGTATTTT
CDR3aa: CASIKGGRTQYF

j_gene: TRBJ1-1
d_gene: TRBD1
abundance: once
v_gene: TRBV6-6
CDR3nt: TGTGCCAGCAGTTACTGGGGACAGGGTGGCACTGAAGCTTTCTTT
CDR3aa: CASSYWGQGGTEAFF

j_gene: TRBJ1-4
d_gene: -
abundance: -
v_gene: TRBV3-1/TRBV3-2
CDR3nt: TGTGCCAGCAGCCACAGGGTTAAGGGTGAAAAACTGTTTTTT
CDR3aa: CASSHRVKGEKLFF

j_gene: TRBJ2-7
d_gene: -
abundance: -
v_gene: TRBV7-2
CDR3nt: TGTGCCAGCAGCTTAGGGGGCTCAGGGGTCGACGAGCAGTACTTC
CDR3aa: CASSLGGSGVDEQYF

j_gene: TRBJ1-1
d_gene: -
abundance: -
v_gene: TRBV2
CDR3nt: TGTGCCAGCACTCTCTACGGAGCGAACACTGAAGCTTTCTTT
CDR3aa: CASTLYGANTEAFF

j_gene: TRBJ2-1
d_gene: -
abundance: -
v_gene: TRBV6-5
CDR3nt: TGTGCCACCGGGGGAAGCGGATACTCCTACAATGAGCAGTTCTTC
CDR3aa: CATGGSGYSYNEQFF

j_gene: TRBJ1-2
d_gene: -
abundance: -
v_gene: TRBV5-4
CDR3nt: TGTGCCAGCAGACTCCCAGGGGCCCACTATGGCTACACCTTC
CDR3aa: CASRLPGAHYGYTF

j_gene: TRBJ2-3
d_gene: -
abundance: -
v_gene: TRBV7-9
CDR3nt: TGTGCCAGCAGCTTACAGGGGTCCACAGATACGCAGTATTTT
CDR3aa: CASSLQGSTDTQYF

j_gene: TRBJ2-5
d_gene: TRBD2
abundance: -
v_gene: TRBV6-1
CDR3nt: TGTGCCAGCAGTGAAGCCCGACCGGGACTAGCGGGAGGGCAAGAGACCCAGTACTTC
CDR3aa: CASSEARPGLAGGQETQYF

j_gene: TRBJ2-6
d_gene: -
abundance: -
v_gene: TRBV11-1
CDR3nt: TGTGCCAGCAGTGACAGCTCAGGGGCCAACGTCCTGACTTTC
CDR3aa: CASSDSSGANVLTF

j_gene: TRBJ2-5
d_gene: TRBD1
abundance: -
v_gene: TRBV5-1
CDR3nt: TGCGCCAGCAGCCGGGACAGTACCACAAAAGAGACCCAGTACTTC
CDR3aa: CASSRDSTTKETQYF

j_gene: TRBJ1-4
d_gene: -
abundance: -
v_gene: TRBV2
CDR3nt: TGTGCCAGCAGTGATAGACAGGTGAAGGAAAAACTGTTTTTT
CDR3aa: CASSDRQVKEKLFF

j_gene: TRBJ2-3
d_gene: -
abundance: -
v_gene: TRBV9
CDR3nt: TGTGCCAGCAGCGTTGAAGGGGTACAGGTTTTGGATACGCAGTATTTT
CDR3aa: CASSVEGVQVLDTQYF

j_gene: TRBJ2-1
d_gene: TRBD2
abundance: once
v_gene: TRBV30
CDR3nt: TGTGCCTGGAGCGTTGGACTAGCGGGCTACAATGAGCAGTTCTTC
CDR3aa: CAWSVGLAGYNEQFF

j_gene: TRBJ2-3
d_gene: TRBD1
abundance: -
v_gene: TRBV29-1
CDR3nt: TGCAGCGTTGAACCCGATGACAGGGGCAGCGCAGGAGGGCAGTATTTT
CDR3aa: CSVEPDDRGSAGGQYF

j_gene: TRBJ2-7
d_gene: -
abundance: -
v_gene: TRBV7-9
CDR3nt: TGTGCCAGCAGCCCCAGGGGAGATTCTTTACAGTACTTC
CDR3aa: CASSPRGDSLQYF

j_gene: TRBJ2-2
d_gene: TRBD2
abundance: -
v_gene: TRBV27
CDR3nt: TGTGCCAGCAGTATTTGGGGGGGAGACACCGGGGAGCTGTTTTTT
CDR3aa: CASSIWGGDTGELFF

j_gene: TRBJ1-1
d_gene: -
abundance: -
v_gene: TRBV5-1
CDR3nt: TGCGCCAGCAGCTTAGGAGTGAACACTGAAGCTTTCTTT
CDR3aa: CASSLGVNTEAFF

j_gene: TRBJ1-5
d_gene: -
abundance: -
v_gene: TRBV15
CDR3nt: TGTGCCACCAGCAGAGACAGGGGAAATCAGCCCCAGCATTTT
CDR3aa: CATSRDRGNQPQHF

j_gene: TRBJ1-6
d_gene: TRBD1
abundance: -
v_gene: TRBV7-2
CDR3nt: TGTGCCAGCAGCCGGACAGGGGGGGTCGGCTCACCCCTCCACTTT
CDR3aa: CASSRTGGVGSPLHF